This T cell receptor (beta chain) was sequenced during a study of blood T cells in healthy people across ages. Findings and limits, study-wide: Naive CD4+ cell counts and diversity both ran higher in long-lived than in aged donors.

This clonotype occurred a few times. Antigen unknown. V shed 5 bases and J shed 2 bases, with 16 bases lying between them. This CDR3 contains 15 residues. Per the germline V gene, CDR1 is SGHTA and CDR2 is FQGTGA. Next came a second PCR, run for about 6 to 11 cycles, which used a sample-barcoded 5' primer along with a J-beta primer mix. Every cDNA molecule bore a tag from a template-switch adaptor containing 12 random nucleotides. TCRdb called the 5' RACE reads again in MiXCR, with one record for every CDR3 protein. The table shows about 1,800,000 distinct CDR3 sequences, with roughly 30% occurring only once.

The material sequenced was blood. J is TRBJ2-7 and V is TRBV7-3; TRBD2 is a possible D gene (7 bases). The clonotype was recovered from a woman aged 25 to 39 in good health. In DNA form, the CDR3 reads TGTGCCAGCAGCCTCCAAGGGGGGGGTGCCTACGAGCAGTACTTC. It codes for CASSLQGGGAYEQYF.